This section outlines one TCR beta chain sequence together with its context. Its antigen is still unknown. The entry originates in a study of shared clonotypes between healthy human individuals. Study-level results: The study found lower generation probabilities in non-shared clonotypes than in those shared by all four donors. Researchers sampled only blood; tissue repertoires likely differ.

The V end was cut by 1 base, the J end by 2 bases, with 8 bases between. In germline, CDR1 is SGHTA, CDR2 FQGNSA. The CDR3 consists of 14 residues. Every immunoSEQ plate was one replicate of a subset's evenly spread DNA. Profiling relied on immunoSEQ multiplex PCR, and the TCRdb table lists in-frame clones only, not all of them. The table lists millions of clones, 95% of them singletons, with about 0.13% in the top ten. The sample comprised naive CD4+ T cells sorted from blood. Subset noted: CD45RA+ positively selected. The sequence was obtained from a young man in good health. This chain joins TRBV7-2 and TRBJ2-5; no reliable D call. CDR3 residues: CASSLGNLQETQYF. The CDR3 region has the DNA TGTGCCAGCAGCTTAGGGAACTTGCAAGAGACCCAGTACTTC.